This is a list of T cell receptor beta chains from one sample in a study of cytomegalovirus exposure and HLA in healthy donors. The data were produced by immunoSEQ multiplex PCR, yet TCRdb's version contains in-frame clones alone and is incomplete. This table has about 52,000 clones, approximately 72% appearing once. The sequenced sample consisted of PBMCs. Receptors originate from a woman aged 50 to 60 in good health and CMV-seronegative. Each CDR3 is given with its conserved first and last residue. D genes are given only for firm matches. Some rows have no size entry. The others give once, few or many, or a class for an expanded clone.

D gene	V gene	clone size	J gene	CDR3 protein	CDR3 DNA
-	TRBV29-1	-	TRBJ1-1	CSVGKGWNTEAFF	TGCAGCGTTGGTAAGGGGTGGAACACTGAAGCTTTCTTT
TRBD2	TRBV19	-	TRBJ2-5	CASSTGRVGETQYF	TGTGCCAGTAGTACAGGGAGGGTCGGGGAGACCCAGTACTTC
-	TRBV6-5	-	TRBJ2-2	CASNTERATGELFF	TGTGCCAGCAATACTGAGCGGGCGACCGGGGAGCTGTTTTTT
-	TRBV5-1	-	TRBJ1-1	CASSAGTSNTEAFF	TGCGCCAGCAGCGCCGGGACATCTAACACTGAAGCTTTCTTT
TRBD1	TRBV28	-	TRBJ1-4	CASSGTGDNEKLFF	TGTGCCAGCAGCGGGACAGGCGATAATGAAAAACTGTTTTTT
-	TRBV28	-	TRBJ2-7	CASSEAVAHEQYF	TGTGCCAGCAGTGAGGCGGTAGCTCACGAGCAGTACTTC
TRBD1	TRBV28	-	TRBJ2-7	CASGLGTGGWEQYF	TGTGCCAGCGGTCTTGGGACAGGGGGTTGGGAGCAGTACTTC
TRBD2	TRBV7-6	-	TRBJ2-7	CASSFGGGSYEQYF	TGTGCCAGCAGCTTTGGGGGGGGCTCCTACGAGCAGTACTTC
TRBD2	TRBV5-1	-	TRBJ2-2	CASSLSLAGIGELFF	TGCGCCAGCAGCTTATCGTTAGCGGGGATCGGGGAGCTGTTTTTT
TRBD2	TRBV5-8	once	TRBJ2-1	CASSLGLVEGNEQFF	TGTGCCAGCAGCCTGGGACTAGTCGAGGGCAATGAGCAGTTCTTC
-	TRBV7-8	-	TRBJ2-7	CASSLVAREFYEQYF	TGTGCCAGCAGCTTAGTAGCTCGAGAGTTTTACGAGCAGTACTTC
TRBD1	TRBV29-1	-	TRBJ2-1	CSARQGADEQFF	TGCAGCGCCCGACAGGGGGCGGATGAGCAGTTCTTC
-	TRBV6-6	-	TRBJ2-3	CASNVPGFGTQYF	TGTGCCAGCAATGTCCCCGGGTTTGGTACGCAGTATTTT
TRBD1	TRBV27	-	TRBJ1-1	CASSLRTGGNTEAFF	TGTGCCAGCAGTTTAAGGACAGGGGGTAACACTGAAGCTTTCTTT
TRBD1	TRBV6-1	few	TRBJ2-7	CARKYRGSYEQYF	TGTGCCAGGAAATACAGGGGGTCCTACGAGCAGTACTTC
-	TRBV7-9	-	TRBJ1-2	CASSSGRGYTF	TGTGCCAGCAGCTCCGGGAGAGGCTACACCTTC
-	TRBV27	-	TRBJ2-1	CASSSPSNEQFF	TGTGCCAGCAGTTCGCCCAGCAATGAGCAGTTCTTC
TRBD1	TRBV6-5	-	TRBJ1-1	CASSSPGTGFGTEAFF	TGTGCCAGCAGTTCCCCCGGGACAGGGTTCGGGACTGAAGCTTTCTTT
-	TRBV5-1	-	TRBJ2-6	CASSFSGTTGQGANVLTF	TGCGCCAGCAGCTTTTCCGGGACAACCGGACAGGGGGCCAACGTCCTGACTTTC
-	TRBV7-8	few	TRBJ1-5	CASSFDTGSQPQHF	TGTGCCAGCAGCTTCGATACAGGGTCTCAGCCCCAGCATTTT
-	TRBV5-5	-	TRBJ2-5	CASSFRRGQETQYF	TGTGCCAGCAGCTTTAGACGGGGCCAAGAGACCCAGTACTTC
TRBD2	TRBV7-2	-	TRBJ2-7	CASSYTSGILREQYF	TGTGCCAGCAGCTATACTAGCGGGATTTTAAGGGAGCAGTACTTC
-	TRBV5-1	few	TRBJ1-2	CASSSLVSLYGYTF	TGCGCCAGCAGCTCTTTAGTATCCCTTTATGGCTACACCTTC
-	TRBV7-9	-	TRBJ2-1	CASSSPGYNEQFF	TGTGCCAGCAGCTCCCCCGGGTACAATGAGCAGTTCTTC
-	TRBV4-1	-	TRBJ2-7	CASSLGEGGYEQYF	TGCGCCAGCAGCCTCGGAGAAGGGGGCTACGAGCAGTACTTC
-	TRBV19	-	TRBJ1-6	CASRVTPSSYNSPLHF	TGTGCCAGTAGGGTGACACCGAGCTCCTATAATTCACCCCTCCACTTT
-	TRBV11-2	-	TRBJ2-1	CASRNWGGQGNEQFF	TGTGCCAGCAGAAACTGGGGCGGCCAAGGCAATGAGCAGTTCTTC
TRBD1	TRBV7-9	-	TRBJ1-2	CASSLNTGGGYGYTF	TGTGCCAGCAGCTTAAACACAGGGGGTGGCTATGGCTACACCTTC
-	TRBV5-6	-	TRBJ2-6	CASSSEGVSGANVLTF	TGTGCCAGCAGCTCTGAAGGAGTCTCTGGGGCCAACGTCCTGACTTTC
-	TRBV7-3	-	TRBJ2-2	CASSPSSTGELFF	TGTGCCAGCAGCCCATCTAGCACCGGGGAGCTGTTTTTT
TRBD1	TRBV25-1	-	TRBJ2-3	CASTLQGAATDTQYF	TGTGCCAGCACCTTACAGGGGGCAGCGACGGATACGCAGTATTTT
-	TRBV7-9	-	TRBJ1-3	CASSLLRGNGAGNTIYF	TGTGCCAGCAGCTTATTAAGGGGGAACGGGGCTGGAAACACCATATATTTT
TRBD1	TRBV9	-	TRBJ1-2	CASSSEDAGGISRMAF	TGTGCCAGCAGCTCCGAGGATGCAGGGGGGATCTCCCGGATGGCCTTC
TRBD1	TRBV18	-	TRBJ1-3	CASSRGLQGASGNTIYF	TGTGCCAGCTCGAGGGGCCTACAGGGGGCGTCGGGAAACACCATATATTTT
-	TRBV27	-	TRBJ2-2	CASSSQNTGELFF	TGTGCCAGCAGTTCACAGAACACCGGGGAGCTGTTTTTT
-	TRBV13	-	TRBJ2-1	CASSQGGWSYNEQFF	TGTGCCAGCAGCCAAGGGGGTTGGTCCTACAATGAGCAGTTCTTC
-	TRBV11-3	-	TRBJ2-3	CASSLDSSTDTQYF	TGTGCCAGCAGCTTGGACTCGTCAACAGATACGCAGTATTTT
TRBD1	TRBV2	-	TRBJ1-5	CASQGDNGQPQHF	TGTGCCAGTCAGGGGGACAATGGACAGCCCCAGCATTTT
TRBD1	TRBV6-1	-	TRBJ1-5	CASSANPDRGHQPQHF	TGTGCCAGCAGTGCGAACCCCGACAGGGGCCATCAGCCCCAGCATTTT
-	TRBV29-1	few	TRBJ1-1	CSGIGQLNTEAFF	TGCAGCGGAATCGGACAGCTTAACACTGAAGCTTTCTTT
-	TRBV28	-	TRBJ1-5	CASSSPTGIIPQHF	TGTGCCAGCAGTTCCCCGACAGGCATAATACCCCAGCATTTT
-	TRBV5-1	once	TRBJ1-1	CASSRTDGLVTEAFF	TGCGCCAGCAGCAGGACAGACGGACTAGTGACTGAAGCTTTCTTT
TRBD1	TRBV10-3	once	TRBJ2-3	CAIQTGGNTDTQYF	TGTGCCATCCAGACAGGGGGTAACACAGATACGCAGTATTTT
TRBD1	TRBV28	few	TRBJ1-1	CASSFSGWGQDLTEAFF	TGTGCCAGCAGTTTTAGCGGCTGGGGACAGGATCTCACTGAAGCTTTCTTT
-	TRBV30	-	TRBJ2-7	CAWAVGGDSYEQYF	TGTGCCTGGGCTGTTGGCGGGGACTCCTACGAGCAGTACTTC
TRBD2	TRBV6-6	-	TRBJ2-7	CASSKAGESSYEQYF	TGTGCCAGCAGCAAAGCGGGGGAAAGCTCCTACGAGCAGTACTTC
TRBD2	TRBV2	-	TRBJ2-5	CASGTIAGDKETQYF	TGTGCCAGCGGAACGATAGCGGGAGACAAAGAGACCCAGTACTTC
-	TRBV2	-	TRBJ1-6	CASSGGGTLHF	TGTGCCAGCAGTGGTGGGGGGACCCTCCACTTT
-	TRBV5-1	few	TRBJ1-1	CASSLGGGDTEAFF	TGCGCCAGCAGCTTGGGAGGAGGGGACACTGAAGCTTTCTTT
-	TRBV7-8	-	TRBJ2-2	CASSLWATGELFF	TGTGCCAGCAGCTTATGGGCCACCGGGGAGCTGTTTTTT
TRBD1	TRBV30	-	TRBJ1-2	CAWDRGPANYGYTF	TGTGCCTGGGACAGGGGACCAGCTAACTATGGCTACACCTTC